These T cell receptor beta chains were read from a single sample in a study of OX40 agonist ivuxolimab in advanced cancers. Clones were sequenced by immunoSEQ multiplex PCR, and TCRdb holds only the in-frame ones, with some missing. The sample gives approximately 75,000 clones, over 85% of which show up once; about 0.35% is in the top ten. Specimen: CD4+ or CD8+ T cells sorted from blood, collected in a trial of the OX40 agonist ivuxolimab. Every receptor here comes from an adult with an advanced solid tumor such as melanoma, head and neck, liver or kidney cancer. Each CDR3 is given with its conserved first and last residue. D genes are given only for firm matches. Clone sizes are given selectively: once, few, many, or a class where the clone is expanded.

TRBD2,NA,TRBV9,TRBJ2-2,TGTGCCAGCAGCCCCCGGGGGGTGGGTGACACCGGGGAGCTGTTTTTT,CASSPRGVGDTGELFF
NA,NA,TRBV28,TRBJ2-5,TGTGCCAGCAGTACCCGGCCCCGCGGAGAGACCCAGTACTTC,CASSTRPRGETQYF
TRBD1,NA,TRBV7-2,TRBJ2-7,TGTGCCAGCAGCTTAGGATTGGGACAGATCTACGAGCAGTACTTC,CASSLGLGQIYEQYF
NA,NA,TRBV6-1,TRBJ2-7,TGTGCCAGCAGTGAACTCTGGGCGAGGAACGAGCAGTACTTC,CASSELWARNEQYF
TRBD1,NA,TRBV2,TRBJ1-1,TGTGCCAGCAGTGTATTACAGGGGGCTCAGTCTGAAGCTTTCTTT,CASSVLQGAQSEAFF
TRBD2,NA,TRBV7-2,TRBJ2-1,TGTGCCAGCGGCCGGACTAGCGGGAGAAGTGAGCAGTTCTTC,CASGRTSGRSEQFF
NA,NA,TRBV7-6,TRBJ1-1,TGTGCCAGCAGCCTACAGACTGCTAACACTGAAGCTTTCTTT,CASSLQTANTEAFF
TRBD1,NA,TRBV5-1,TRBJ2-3,TGCGCCAGCAGCTTGGGGACAGGGGCGCCGGATACGCAGTATTTT,CASSLGTGAPDTQYF
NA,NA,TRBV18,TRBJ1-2,TGTGCCAGCTCACCCCTGGAACGGTATGGCTACACCTTC,CASSPLERYGYTF
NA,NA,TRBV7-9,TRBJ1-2,TGTGCCAGCAGCTTGTCCGAAAACTATGGCTACACCTTC,CASSLSENYGYTF
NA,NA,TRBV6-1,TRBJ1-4,TGTGCCAGCAGTGTTTCCGGGGCAACTAATGAAAAACTGTTTTTT,CASSVSGATNEKLFF
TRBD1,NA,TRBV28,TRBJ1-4,TGTGCCACCAAAACCCAGGGGGCGGCTAATGAAAAACTGTTTTTT,CATKTQGAANEKLFF
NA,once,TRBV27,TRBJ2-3,TGTGCCAGCAGTTTTTGGCAGGGGCATATAGATACGCAGTATTTT,CASSFWQGHIDTQYF
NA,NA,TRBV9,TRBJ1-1,TGTGCCAGCAGCGTAGCGTCTCAGACTGAAGCTTTCTTT,CASSVASQTEAFF
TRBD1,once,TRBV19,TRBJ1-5,TGTGCCAGTAGTTTCGGGACAGGGGGCGATCAGCCCCAGCATTTT,CASSFGTGGDQPQHF
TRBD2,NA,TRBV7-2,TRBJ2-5,TGTGCCAGCAGCTTTTGGGGGGGGACGGACCAAGAGACCCAGTACTTC,CASSFWGGTDQETQYF
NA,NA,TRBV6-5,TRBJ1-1,TGTGCCAGCTTCGGCGGATCCCCTATGAACACTGAAGCTTTCTTT,CASFGGSPMNTEAFF
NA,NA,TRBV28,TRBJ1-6,TGTGCCAGCAGTTTAGGACCGGGGGGAAGCTCCTATAATTCACCCCTCCACTTT,CASSLGPGGSSYNSPLHF
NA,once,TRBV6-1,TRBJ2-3,TGTGCCAGCAGTGAATCAGACCTAGGGGGGGTGACAGATACGCAGTATTTT,CASSESDLGGVTDTQYF
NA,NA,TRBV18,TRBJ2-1,TGTGCCAGCTCACCCTCCCGGACTTACAATGAGCAGTTCTTC,CASSPSRTYNEQFF
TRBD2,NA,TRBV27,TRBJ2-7,TGTGCCAGCAGTACCCGCCTAGCGGGACCCGAGCAGTACTTC,CASSTRLAGPEQYF
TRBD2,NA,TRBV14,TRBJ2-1,TGTGCCAGCAGCCAAGAGCCAGGGAGGGCCCATTCCGTTGAGCAGTTCTTC,CASSQEPGRAHSVEQFF
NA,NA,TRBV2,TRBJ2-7,TGTGCCAGCAGTGAAGCGTCCAGGGTCTTCGGCGAGCAGTACTTC,CASSEASRVFGEQYF
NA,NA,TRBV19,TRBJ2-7,TGTGCCAGTAGTATAACTGACAGGACAGAACAGTACTTC,CASSITDRTEQYF
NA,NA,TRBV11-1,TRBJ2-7,TGTGCCAGCAGCAACCGTCCGGAGACCTACGAGCAGTACTTC,CASSNRPETYEQYF
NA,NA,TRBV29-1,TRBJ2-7,TGCAGCGTTGCTCACACCTACGAGCAGTACTTC,CSVAHTYEQYF
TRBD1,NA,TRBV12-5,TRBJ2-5,TGTGCTAGTGGTCCCGGACAGGGCAAGGAGACCCAGTACTTC,CASGPGQGKETQYF
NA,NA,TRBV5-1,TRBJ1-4,TGCGCCAGCAGCTCGACAGCAGCTAATGAAAAACTGTTTTTT,CASSSTAANEKLFF
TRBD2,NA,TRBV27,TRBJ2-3,TGTGCCAGCAGTTTTCTAGCGGGGGGCACAGATACGCAGTATTTT,CASSFLAGGTDTQYF
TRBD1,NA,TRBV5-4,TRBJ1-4,TGTGCCAGCAGCCGGGACAGCCTAAATGAAAAACTGTTTTTT,CASSRDSLNEKLFF
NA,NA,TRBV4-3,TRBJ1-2,TGCGCCAGCAGCCAAAGACTAGGGACGGAAAACTATGGCTACACCTTC,CASSQRLGTENYGYTF
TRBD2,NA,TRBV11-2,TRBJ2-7,TGTGCCAGCAGCTTAGCTAGCGGGAGGGATACATCCTACGAGCAGTACTTC,CASSLASGRDTSYEQYF
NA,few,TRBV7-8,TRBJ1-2,TGTGCCAGCAGCTCAGCAGCTGTCTATGGCTACACCTTC,CASSSAAVYGYTF
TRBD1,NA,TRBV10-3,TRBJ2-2,TGTGCCATCAGTGGACTAAACAGGGGTGGAAACACCGGGGAGCTGTTTTTT,CAISGLNRGGNTGELFF
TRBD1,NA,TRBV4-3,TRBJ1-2,TGCGCCAGCAGCCCGAGTACCCACCGACAGGGGTACTATGGCTACACCTTC,CASSPSTHRQGYYGYTF
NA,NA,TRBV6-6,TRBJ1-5,TGTGCCAGCAGTTACTCCAAGGGGGGGGATCAGCCCCAGCATTTT,CASSYSKGGDQPQHF
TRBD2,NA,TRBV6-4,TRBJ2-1,TGTGCCAGCAGTGCCGGGACTAGCGGGATAGGTGAGCAGTTCTTC,CASSAGTSGIGEQFF
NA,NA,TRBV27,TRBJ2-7,TGTGCCAGCACTAAAGGCAGGGGATACTACGAGCAGTACTTC,CASTKGRGYYEQYF
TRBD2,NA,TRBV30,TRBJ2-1,TGTGCCTGGAGTACGGGACTAGCAAGCTACAATGAGCAGTTCTTC,CAWSTGLASYNEQFF
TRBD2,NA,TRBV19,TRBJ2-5,TGTGCCAGTAGTATTTTGGCTAGCGGGGGCCAGGTGGACCAGTACTTC,CASSILASGGQVDQYF
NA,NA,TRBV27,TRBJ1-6,TGTGCCAGCAGTTTATCTACCCAGGTCAATTCACCCCTCCACTTT,CASSLSTQVNSPLHF
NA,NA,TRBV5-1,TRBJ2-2,TGCGCCAGCAGCGTTAGCGGAGTGAACACCGGGGAGCTGTTTTTT,CASSVSGVNTGELFF
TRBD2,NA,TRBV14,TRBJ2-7,TGTGCCAGCAGCCGGCGACTAGCGGGCGTCTCCTACGAGCAGTACTTC,CASSRRLAGVSYEQYF
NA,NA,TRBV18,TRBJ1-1,TGTGCCAGCTCACCGGTTACAGGCAGGAACACTGAAGCTTTCTTT,CASSPVTGRNTEAFF
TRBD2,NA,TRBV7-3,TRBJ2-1,TGTGCCAGCAGCTTAGAGCGGGGGCATGAGCAGTTCTTC,CASSLERGHEQFF
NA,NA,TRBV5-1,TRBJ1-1,TGCGCCAGCAGCGCGACAGGTTCGAACACTGAAGCTTTCTTT,CASSATGSNTEAFF
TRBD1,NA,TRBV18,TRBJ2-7,TGTGCCAGCTCACCCGGGACAGGGGACGGAGAGCAGTACTTC,CASSPGTGDGEQYF
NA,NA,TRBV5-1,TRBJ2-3,TGCGCCAGCAGCTTGTGGGGGACAGATACGCAGTATTTT,CASSLWGTDTQYF
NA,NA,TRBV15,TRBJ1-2,TGTGCCACGGCCCCCTCGACCGCTTCCGGCTACACCTTC,CATAPSTASGYTF
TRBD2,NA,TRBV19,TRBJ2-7,TGTGCCAGTAGTATGGTAGCGGGGCCCCGCTACGAGCAGTACTTC,CASSMVAGPRYEQYF
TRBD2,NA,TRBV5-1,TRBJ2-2,TGCGCCAGCAGCACGGGACTAGAGGGAAGCACCGGGGAGCTGTTTTTT,CASSTGLEGSTGELFF
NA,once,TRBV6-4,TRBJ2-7,TGTGCCAGCAGGAAACAATCCTACGAGCAGTACTTC,CASRKQSYEQYF